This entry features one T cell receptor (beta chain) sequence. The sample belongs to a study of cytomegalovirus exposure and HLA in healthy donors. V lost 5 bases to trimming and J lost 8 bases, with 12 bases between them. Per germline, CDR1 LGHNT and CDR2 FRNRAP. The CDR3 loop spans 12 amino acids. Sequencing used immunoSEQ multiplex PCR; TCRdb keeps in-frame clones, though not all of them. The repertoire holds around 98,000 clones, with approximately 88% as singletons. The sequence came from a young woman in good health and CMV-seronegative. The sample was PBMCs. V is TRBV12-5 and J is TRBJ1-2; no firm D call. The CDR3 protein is CASGLQWEGYTF. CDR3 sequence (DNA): TGTGCTAGTGGTCTCCAATGGGAGGGCTACACCTTC.